These 9 T cell receptor beta chains were all obtained from the same sample, sequenced in a study of identical twins. TCRdb reanalysed the 5' RACE reads using MiXCR and keeps one entry per CDR3 protein. This table has 350,000 or so distinct CDR3 sequences, 9% to 15% appearing once. The same specimen was also included in a second study, on yellow fever vaccine responses in identical twins.

Sequenced: CD8+ T cells sorted from blood. All receptors derive from a woman aged 18-29 years in good health.

The V gene is TRBV5-1, the J gene TRBJ1-2; 9 nucleotides line up with TRBD1. J was trimmed by 4 bases and V by 7 bases; bases with no gene match: 11. Germline V gives CDR1 SGHRS, CDR2 YFSETQ. The CDR3 runs to 15 residues. This CDR3 is CASGGGQGPSYGYTF. DNA for the CDR3: TGCGCCAGCGGAGGGGGACAGGGTCCCTCCTATGGCTACACCTTC.

J is TRBJ2-7 and V is TRBV6-1, with D tentatively TRBD1 (5 bases). The ends were cut back, 2 bases at V and 0 bases at J, with 11 bases in the middle. Per the germline V gene, CDR1 is MNHNS and CDR2 is SASEGT. The CDR3 has 15 residues. CDR3 DNA sequence: TGTGCCAGCAGTGAAATAGGGGCCAGCTCCTACGAGCAGTACGTC. It codes for CASSEIGASSYEQYV.

V gene TRBV19 combines with J gene TRBJ2-4; 7 bases fit TRBD1. The CDR3 sequence is 16 residues long. Trimming took 5 bases from V and 8 from J; bases not matched to a gene: 15. CDR1 is LNHDA and CDR2 is SQIVND in the germline V gene (reference sequence). For the CDR3, the DNA is TGTGCCAGTAGTGCTGACAGGGACCGTTTCGTAGACATTCAGTACTTC. Translated: CASSADRDRFVDIQYF.

CDR3: CSAIPVKDQETQYF. CDR3 nucleotides: TGCAGTGCTATTCCGGTGAAGGACCAAGAGACCCAGTACTTC. The rearrangement uses TRBV20-1 and TRBJ2-5; D is unclear. Trimming shortened V by 4 bases and J by 0 bases, and 12 bases separated the two germline ends. This CDR3 is built from 14 residues. Germline values: CDR1 DFQATT, CDR2 SNEGSKA (reference sequence).

The V and J genes are TRBV20-1 and TRBJ2-2, with 8 bases that match TRBD2. J gave up 5 bases and V 6 bases, and 17 bases lay outside the gene matches. Germline assignment: CDR1 DFQATT and CDR2 SNEGSKA (reference sequence). The CDR3 loop spans 17 amino acids. CDR3 bases: TGCAGTGCACGGGACGGGTCTACCCGGGGGGGGACCGGGGAGCTGTTTTTT. Protein sequence: CSARDGSTRGGTGELFF.

The chain has TRBV27 and TRBJ2-7; D not resolved. Germline assignment: CDR1 MNHEY and CDR2 SMNVEV (reference sequence). The CDR3 runs 14 residues. V was cut by 6 bases and J by 0 bases, with 12 bases left in between. The CDR3 sequence: CASSPYGFSYEQYF. The CDR3 DNA follows: TGTGCCAGCAGCCCCTACGGTTTCTCCTACGAGCAGTACTTC.

This clonotype has a handful of counts. Its ends do not fully match the called genes, so a read error is possible. The chain couples TRBV20-1 to TRBJ2-3, with 15 bases matching TRBD2. Germline V gene data show CDR1 as DFQATT and CDR2 as SNEGSKA (reference sequence). This CDR3 has 17 residues. The CDR3 loop is CCARDGLAGGPFDTQYF. In nucleotides, the CDR3 is TGCTGTGCTAGAGACGGACTAGCGGGAGGGCCGTTTGATACGCAGTATTTT.

This clonotype was detected ten times or more. This sequence joins TRBV9 and TRBJ2-2; D gene unclear. CDR1 is SGDLS, CDR2 YYNGEE, per germline. The CDR3 runs 17 residues. V lost 3 bases, J lost 3 bases, and 18 bases lay in between. In DNA form, the CDR3 reads TGTGCCAGCAGCGCCATCAATGGTGATCACGACACCGGGGAGCTGTTTTTT. Its protein is CASSAINGDHDTGELFF.

The table lists this clonotype with a few counts. CDR3 DNA: TGTGCCAGCAGCCAAGAGGAGGACGCAGATACGCAGTATTTT. It is translated as CASSQEEDADTQYF. V gene TRBV3-1 combines with J gene TRBJ2-3; a weak D match, TRBD2 (5 bases). The CDR3 is 14 amino acids. V dropped 0 bases and J dropped 4 bases, with 8 bases sitting between them. Germline V gene data show CDR1 as LGHDT and CDR2 as YNNKEL (reference sequence).